This is a list of T cell receptor beta chains from one sample in a study of OX40 agonist ivuxolimab in advanced cancers. Only in-frame clones appear in the TCRdb table, and some are missing; sequencing was by immunoSEQ multiplex PCR. The table includes 70,000 to 85,000 clones, more than 85% detected once. The source material was CD4+ or CD8+ T cells sorted from blood, sampled in a trial of the OX40 agonist ivuxolimab. The receptors were sampled from an adult with an advanced solid tumor such as melanoma, head and neck, liver or kidney cancer. The CDR3 runs from the conserved cysteine through the conserved F or W. The order of the fields is V gene, D gene, clone size, J gene, CDR3 protein, CDR3 DNA. The D gene is left open where the match is weak. Clone size is shown for a subset of rows, as once, few, many or a class of expanded clone.

TRBV7-2	TRBD2	-	TRBJ2-7	CASSLGLAGGRRLDEQYF	TGTGCCAGCAGCTTGGGGCTAGCGGGAGGGCGCCGTTTGGACGAGCAGTACTTC
TRBV10-1	-	-	TRBJ2-5	CASSEGLQGQTQYF	TGCGCCAGCAGTGAGGGGTTACAGGGACAGACCCAGTACTTC
TRBV2	-	once	TRBJ2-1	CASSEKTHERYEQFF	TGTGCCAGCAGTGAGAAAACCCACGAGCGGTATGAGCAGTTCTTC
TRBV7-2	-	-	TRBJ2-7	CASSLPLIYEQYF	TGTGCCAGCAGCTTACCCCTTATTTACGAGCAGTACTTC
TRBV7-2	TRBD2	-	TRBJ2-1	CASSPGLAGSDEQFF	TGTGCCAGCAGCCCAGGACTAGCCGGGAGCGATGAGCAGTTCTTC
TRBV6-6	-	-	TRBJ1-2	CASSYSAGPSNYGYTF	TGTGCCAGCAGTTACTCAGCAGGACCCTCGAACTATGGCTACACCTTC
TRBV11-2	TRBD1	once	TRBJ1-2	CASSLEASGGGHYGYTF	TGTGCCAGCAGCTTAGAGGCCTCAGGGGGCGGACACTATGGCTACACCTTC
TRBV18	-	-	TRBJ2-7	CASSPQGSSEQYF	TGTGCCAGCTCACCACAAGGGTCCAGCGAGCAGTACTTC
TRBV5-1	TRBD1	-	TRBJ2-7	CASTNGTGGPRLSEQYF	TGCGCCAGCACCAACGGGACAGGGGGCCCCCGGCTGAGCGAGCAGTACTTC
TRBV15	-	-	TRBJ2-7	CATSRERGSYEQYF	TGTGCCACCAGCAGAGAGCGGGGATCCTACGAGCAGTACTTC
TRBV5-1	-	-	TRBJ1-2	CASSQTVGGGYGYTF	TGCGCCAGCAGCCAAACCGTAGGGGGTGGCTATGGCTACACCTTC
TRBV5-4	TRBD1	-	TRBJ1-2	CASSFRDRGPYGYTF	TGTGCCAGCAGCTTCCGGGACAGGGGGCCCTATGGCTACACCTTC
TRBV10-1	TRBD2	-	TRBJ2-1	CASSEYSGGYNEQFF	TGCGCCAGCAGTGAGTACTCGGGGGGCTACAATGAGCAGTTCTTC
TRBV10-3	TRBD2	-	TRBJ2-3	CAISFGGLRTDTQYF	TGTGCCATCAGCTTCGGGGGGTTGAGAACAGATACGCAGTATTTT